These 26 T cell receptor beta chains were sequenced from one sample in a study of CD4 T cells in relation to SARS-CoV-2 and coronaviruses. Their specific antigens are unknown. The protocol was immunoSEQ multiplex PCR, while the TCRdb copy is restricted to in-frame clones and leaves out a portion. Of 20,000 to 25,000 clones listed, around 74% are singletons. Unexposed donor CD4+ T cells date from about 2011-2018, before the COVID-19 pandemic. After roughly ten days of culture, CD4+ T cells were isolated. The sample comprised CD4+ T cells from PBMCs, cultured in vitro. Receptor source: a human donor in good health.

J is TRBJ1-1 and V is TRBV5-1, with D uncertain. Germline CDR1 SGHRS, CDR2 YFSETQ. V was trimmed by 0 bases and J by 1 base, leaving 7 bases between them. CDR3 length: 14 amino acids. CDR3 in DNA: TGCGCCAGCAGCTTGGGCGCGGCGAACACTGAAGCTTTCTTT. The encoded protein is CASSLGAANTEAFF.

The CDR3 DNA reads as TGTGCTAGTGGTCCCCCCCGGGACAGCCCCCGGGAGACCCAGTACTTC. This translates into CASGPPRDSPRETQYF. The chain links TRBV12-5 to TRBJ2-5; 7 positions match TRBD1. The V gene's germline CDR1 is LGHNT and CDR2 FRNRAP. The CDR3 has 16 amino acids. J lost 5 bases, V lost 5 bases, and 14 bases had no gene match.

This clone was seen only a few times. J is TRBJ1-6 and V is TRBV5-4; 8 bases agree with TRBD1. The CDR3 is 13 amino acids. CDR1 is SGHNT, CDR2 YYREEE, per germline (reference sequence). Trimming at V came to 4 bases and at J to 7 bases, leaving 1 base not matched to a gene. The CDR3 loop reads CASSHRGNSPLHF. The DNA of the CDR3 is TGTGCCAGCAGCCACAGGGGGAATTCACCCCTCCACTTT.

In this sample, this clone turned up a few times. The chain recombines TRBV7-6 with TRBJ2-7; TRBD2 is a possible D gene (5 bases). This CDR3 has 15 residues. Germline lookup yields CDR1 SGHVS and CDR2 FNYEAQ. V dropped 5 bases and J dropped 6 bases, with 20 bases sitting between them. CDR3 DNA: TGTGCCAGCAGCCCCGCCTCCTTGGACTGGGGCGAGCAGTACTTC. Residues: CASSPASLDWGEQYF.

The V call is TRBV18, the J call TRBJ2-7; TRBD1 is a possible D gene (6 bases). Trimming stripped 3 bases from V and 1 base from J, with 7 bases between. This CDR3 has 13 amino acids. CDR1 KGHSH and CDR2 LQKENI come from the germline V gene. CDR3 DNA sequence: TGTGCCAGCTCACCGGACAGTTCCTACGAGCAGTACTTC. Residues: CASSPDSSYEQYF.

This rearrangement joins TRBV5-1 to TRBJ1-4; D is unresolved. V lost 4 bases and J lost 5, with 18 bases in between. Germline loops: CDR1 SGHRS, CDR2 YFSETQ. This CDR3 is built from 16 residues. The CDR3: CASSPVVGRPNEKLFF. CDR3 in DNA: TGCGCCAGCAGCCCGGTCGTTGGTCGGCCCAATGAAAAACTGTTTTTT.

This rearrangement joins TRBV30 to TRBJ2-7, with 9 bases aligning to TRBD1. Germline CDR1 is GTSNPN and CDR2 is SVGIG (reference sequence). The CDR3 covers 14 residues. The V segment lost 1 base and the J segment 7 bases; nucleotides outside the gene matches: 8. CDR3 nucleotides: TGTGCCTGGAGTGGAGGGACAGGGATAGGGGAGCAGTACTTC. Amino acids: CAWSGGTGIGEQYF.

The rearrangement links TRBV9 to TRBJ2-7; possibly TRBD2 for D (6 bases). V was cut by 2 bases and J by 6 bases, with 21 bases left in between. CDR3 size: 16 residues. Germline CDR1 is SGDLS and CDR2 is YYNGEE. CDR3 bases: TGTGCCAGCAGCGTCGGACCCCGCGGGGTTGTAGTCGAGCAGTACTTC. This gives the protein CASSVGPRGVVVEQYF.

In DNA form, the CDR3 reads TGTGCCAGCTCACTTCAGGGGGGGCAAGCCTACGAGCAGTACTTC. This translates into CASSLQGGQAYEQYF. The rearrangement uses TRBV18 and TRBJ2-7; D is perhaps TRBD1 or TRBD2 (7 bases each). Deletions cut 4 bases from V and 2 bases from J, with 15 bases between. Germline loops: CDR1 KGHSH, CDR2 LQKENI. The CDR3 is 15 residues long.

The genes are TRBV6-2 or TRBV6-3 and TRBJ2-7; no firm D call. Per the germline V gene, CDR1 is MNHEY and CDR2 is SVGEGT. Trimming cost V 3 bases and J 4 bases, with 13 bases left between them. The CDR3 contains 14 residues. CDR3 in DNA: TGTGCCAGCAGTTATACCCAGACCGGATACGAGCAGTACTTC. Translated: CASSYTQTGYEQYF.

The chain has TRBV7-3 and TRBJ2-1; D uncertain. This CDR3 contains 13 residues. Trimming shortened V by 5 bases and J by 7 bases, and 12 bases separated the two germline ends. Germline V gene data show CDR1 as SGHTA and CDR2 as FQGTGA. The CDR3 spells CASSPSSRNEQFF. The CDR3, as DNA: TGTGCCAGCAGCCCCTCATCTAGAAATGAGCAGTTCTTC. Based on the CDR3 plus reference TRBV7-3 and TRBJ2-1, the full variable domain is GAGVSQTPSNKVTEKGKYVELRCDPISGHTALYWYRQSLGQGPEFLIYFQGTGAADDSGLPNDRFFAVRPEGSVSTLKIQRTERGDSAVYLCASSPSSRNEQFFGPGTRLTVL.

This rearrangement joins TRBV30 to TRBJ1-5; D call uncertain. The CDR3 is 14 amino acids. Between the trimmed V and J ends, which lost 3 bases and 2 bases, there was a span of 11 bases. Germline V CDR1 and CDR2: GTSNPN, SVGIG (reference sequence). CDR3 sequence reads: CAWSYSSGNQPQHF. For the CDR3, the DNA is TGTGCCTGGAGCTACAGTTCGGGCAATCAGCCCCAGCATTTT.

The CDR3 bases are TGTGCCTGGAGTGTATTCGGAGATTGGAACACCATATATTTT. Translating it yields CAWSVFGDWNTIYF. This rearrangement joins TRBV30 to TRBJ1-3; D gene uncertain. Germline lookup yields CDR1 GTSNPN and CDR2 SVGIG (reference sequence). V lost 0 bases and J 7 bases, leaving 13 bases between the germline ends. The CDR3 has 14 residues.

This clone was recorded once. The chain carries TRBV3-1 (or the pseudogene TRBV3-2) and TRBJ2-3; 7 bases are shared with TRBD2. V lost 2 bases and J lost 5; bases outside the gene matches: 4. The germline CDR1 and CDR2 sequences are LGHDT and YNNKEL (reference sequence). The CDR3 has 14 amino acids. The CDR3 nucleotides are TGTGCCAGCAGCCAATTGAGCGGGAAAGATACGCAGTATTTT. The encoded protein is CASSQLSGKDTQYF.

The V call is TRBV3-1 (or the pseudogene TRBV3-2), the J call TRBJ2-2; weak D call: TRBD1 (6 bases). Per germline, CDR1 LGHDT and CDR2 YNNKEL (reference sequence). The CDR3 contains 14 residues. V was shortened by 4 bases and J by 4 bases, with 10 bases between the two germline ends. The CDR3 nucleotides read TGTGCCAGCAGCCTGGGGACACCCACCGGGGAGCTGTTTTTT. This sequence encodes CASSLGTPTGELFF.

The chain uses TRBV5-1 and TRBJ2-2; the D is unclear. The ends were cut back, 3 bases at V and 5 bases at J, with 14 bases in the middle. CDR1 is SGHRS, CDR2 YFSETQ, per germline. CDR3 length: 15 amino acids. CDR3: CASSSADVGTGELFF. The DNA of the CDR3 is TGCGCCAGCAGCTCGGCCGACGTGGGGACCGGGGAGCTGTTTTTT.

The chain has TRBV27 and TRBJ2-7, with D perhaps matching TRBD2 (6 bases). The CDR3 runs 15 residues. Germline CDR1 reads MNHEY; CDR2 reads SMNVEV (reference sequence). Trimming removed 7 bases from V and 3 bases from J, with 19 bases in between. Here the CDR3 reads CASKESGGRSYEQYF. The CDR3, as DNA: TGTGCCAGCAAAGAATCCGGGGGAAGAAGCTACGAGCAGTACTTC.

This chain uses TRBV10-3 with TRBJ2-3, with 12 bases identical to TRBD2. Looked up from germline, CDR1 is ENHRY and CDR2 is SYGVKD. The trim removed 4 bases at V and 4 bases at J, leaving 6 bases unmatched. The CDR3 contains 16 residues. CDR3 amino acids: CAISGLAGASADTQYF. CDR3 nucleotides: TGTGCCATCAGTGGACTAGCGGGAGCATCTGCAGATACGCAGTATTTT.

The CDR3 nucleotides are TGTGCCACCAGCAGAGATCGTTACCCAACCTACGAGCAGTACTTC. Encoded protein: CATSRDRYPTYEQYF. This chain uses TRBV15 with TRBJ2-7; no reliable D call. CDR3 length equals 15 residues. From germline, CDR1 is LNHNV and CDR2 YYDKDF (reference sequence). With 0 bases removed from V and 2 bases from J, the gap between germline ends came to 11 bases.

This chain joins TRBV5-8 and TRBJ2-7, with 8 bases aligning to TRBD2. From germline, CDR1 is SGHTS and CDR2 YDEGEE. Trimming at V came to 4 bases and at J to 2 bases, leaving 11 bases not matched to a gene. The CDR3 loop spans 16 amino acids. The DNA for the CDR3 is TGTGCCAGCAGCCGATATAGCGGGACTGAAACCTACGAGCAGTACTTC. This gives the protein CASSRYSGTETYEQYF.

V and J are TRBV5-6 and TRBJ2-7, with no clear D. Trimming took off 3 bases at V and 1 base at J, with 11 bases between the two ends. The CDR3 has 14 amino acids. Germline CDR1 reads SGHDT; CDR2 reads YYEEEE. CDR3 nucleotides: TGTGCCAGCAGCTGGGTAGACGGGTCCTACGAGCAGTACTTC. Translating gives CASSWVDGSYEQYF. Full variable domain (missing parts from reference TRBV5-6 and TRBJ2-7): DAGVTQSPTHLIKTRGQQVTLRCSPKSGHDTVSWYQQALGQGPQFIFQYYEEEERQRGNFPDRFSGHQFPNYSSELNVNALLLGDSALYLCASSWVDGSYEQYFGPGTRLTVT.

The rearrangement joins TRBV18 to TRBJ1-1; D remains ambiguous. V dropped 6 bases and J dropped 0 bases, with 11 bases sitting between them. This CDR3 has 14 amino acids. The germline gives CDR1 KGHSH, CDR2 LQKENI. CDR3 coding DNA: TGTGCCAGCTCTCGTAATGGTATGAACACTGAAGCTTTCTTT. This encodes CASSRNGMNTEAFF.

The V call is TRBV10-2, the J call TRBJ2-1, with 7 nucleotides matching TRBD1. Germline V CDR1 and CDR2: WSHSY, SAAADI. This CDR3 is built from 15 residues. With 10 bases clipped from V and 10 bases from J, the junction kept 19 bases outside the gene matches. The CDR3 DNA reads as TGCGCCATCGAGGCAGCCGGGACAGCCCCCCCGGAGCAGTTCTTC. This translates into CAIEAAGTAPPEQFF.

The CDR3 sequence: CASSIEGATYNEQFF. The CDR3 DNA sequence: TGTGCCAGTAGTATTGAGGGGGCGACCTACAATGAGCAGTTCTTC. This chain joins TRBV19 and TRBJ2-1; 7 bases align to TRBD1. Trimming took 3 bases from V and 2 from J; bases not matched to a gene: 4. Germline CDR1 is LNHDA and CDR2 is SQIVND (reference sequence). The CDR3 is 15 amino acids.

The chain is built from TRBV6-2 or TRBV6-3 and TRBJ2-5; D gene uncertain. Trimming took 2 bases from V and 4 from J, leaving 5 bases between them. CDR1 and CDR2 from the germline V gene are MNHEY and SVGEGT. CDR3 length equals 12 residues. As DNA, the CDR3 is TGTGCCAGCAGTTACCGACGAGAGACCCAGTACTTC. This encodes CASSYRRETQYF.

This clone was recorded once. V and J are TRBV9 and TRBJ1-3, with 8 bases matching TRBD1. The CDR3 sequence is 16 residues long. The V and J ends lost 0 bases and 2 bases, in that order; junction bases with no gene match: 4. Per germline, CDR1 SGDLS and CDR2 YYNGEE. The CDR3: CASSVDSGGTGNTIYF. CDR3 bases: TGTGCCAGCAGCGTAGATTCAGGGGGCACTGGAAACACCATATATTTT.